The 32 T cell receptor beta chains reported below all come from one sample, sequenced in a study of T cell responses to AZD1222 COVID-19 vaccine. Sequenced by immunoSEQ multiplex PCR; TCRdb stores in-frame clones only, minus some. The sample lists about 90,000 clones; about 90% were seen once. The sequenced sample was peripheral blood, obtained on day 0 of MenACWY control vaccination. Source of these receptors: an adult in good health.

The CDR3 here is CASSDQGAGANVLTF. For the CDR3, the DNA is TGTGCCAGCAGCGATCAGGGGGCTGGGGCCAACGTCCTGACTTTC. The chain uses TRBV11-2 and TRBJ2-6, with 7 bases matching TRBD1. Germline CDR1 is SGHAT and CDR2 is FQNNGV. The J segment lost 2 bases and the V segment lost 5 bases, leaving 3 bases of the junction unmatched. There are 15 residues in the CDR3.

CDR3 sequence: CASSPQVDQPQHF. The CDR3, as DNA: TGTGCCAGCTCACCACAGGTCGATCAGCCCCAGCATTTT. This sequence joins TRBV18 and TRBJ1-5; D unresolved. Germline CDR1 KGHSH, CDR2 LQKENI. The CDR3 covers 13 residues. Trimming pared 1 base from V and 5 bases from J, leaving 6 bases between.

The chain has TRBV18 and TRBJ2-1; TRBD1 is a possible D gene (6 bases). Trimming removed 6 bases from V and 4 bases from J, with 19 bases in between. From germline, CDR1 is KGHSH and CDR2 LQKENI. The CDR3 extends over 16 amino acids. The CDR3 region has the DNA TGTGCCAGCTCTCCGGGTGGGCAGGGGAATTACAATGAGCAGTTCTTC. Encoded protein: CASSPGGQGNYNEQFF.

V usage is TRBV4-3 and J usage is TRBJ1-1; D gene ambiguous. CDR1 is LGHNA and CDR2 is YSLEER in the germline V gene. The V and J ends lost 5 bases and 1 base respectively, with 11 bases between them. This CDR3 is 14 amino acids long. CDR3 in amino acids: CASSERQTNTEAFF. The DNA of the CDR3 is TGCGCCAGCAGCGAAAGGCAGACGAACACTGAAGCTTTCTTT.

This clone has more than one count but fewer than ten. The chain joins TRBV15 to TRBJ2-7; 8 positions match TRBD2. The CDR3 runs 15 residues. CDR1 is LNHNV, CDR2 YYDKDF, per germline (reference sequence). The junction had 6 bases not matched to a gene; V was cut back by 5 bases and J by 0 bases. CDR3 residues: CATSLERGYSYEQYF. The CDR3, as DNA: TGTGCCACCAGCTTAGAGCGGGGGTACTCCTACGAGCAGTACTTC. Complete variable domain (other parts from reference TRBV15 and TRBJ2-7): DAMVIQNPRYQVTQFGKPVTLSCSQTLNHNVMYWYQQKSSQAPKLLFHYYDKDFNNEADTPDNFQSRRPNTSFCFLDIRSPGLGDTAMYLCATSLERGYSYEQYFGPGTRLTVT.

The chain combines TRBV4-2 with TRBJ2-3; unclear D gene. The CDR3 length is 16 residues. The V end lost 0 bases, the J end lost 4 bases, and 14 bases lay between the germline ends. Looked up from germline, CDR1 is LGHNA and CDR2 is YNFKEQ. The CDR3 protein is CASSQDPRPRADTQYF. CDR3 bases: TGTGCCAGCAGCCAAGATCCCAGACCCCGGGCAGATACGCAGTATTTT.

The chain couples TRBV6-5 to TRBJ1-3, with D possibly being TRBD1 (5 bases). Germline V gives CDR1 MNHEY, CDR2 SVGAGI. V dropped 5 bases and J dropped 0 bases, with 11 bases sitting between them. This CDR3 comprises 15 residues. For the CDR3, the DNA is TGTGCCAGCAGTCAGGGATCTAGCTCTGGAAACACCATATATTTT. It specifies CASSQGSSSGNTIYF.

The genes are TRBV4-3 and TRBJ1-4; weak D call: TRBD1 (6 bases). The length of the CDR3 is 16 residues. Germline CDR1 LGHNA, CDR2 YSLEER. V shed 0 bases and J shed 3 bases, with 11 bases lying between them. The CDR3 is CASSQDAGVANEKLFF. The CDR3 nucleotides read TGCGCCAGCAGCCAAGATGCAGGGGTGGCTAATGAAAAACTGTTTTTT.

The genes are TRBV4-3 and TRBJ2-1; 9 nucleotides align to TRBD2. The CDR3 extends over 15 amino acids. The trim removed 0 bases at V and 3 bases at J, leaving 0 bases unmatched. The germline CDR1 and CDR2 sequences are LGHNA and YSLEER. This chain's CDR3 is CASSQERGGYNEQFF. The CDR3 coding sequence is TGCGCCAGCAGCCAAGAGCGGGGGGGCTACAATGAGCAGTTCTTC.

This clone was recorded once. The chain joins TRBV29-1 to TRBJ1-2; the match to TRBD1 covers 8 bases. There are 13 residues in the CDR3. With 8 bases clipped from V and 5 bases from J, the junction kept 10 bases outside the gene matches. Germline CDR1 reads SQVTM; CDR2 reads ANQGSEA. In nucleotides, the CDR3 is TGCAGCACCTCAGGGGGCGCGGGTTATGGCTACACCTTC. It specifies CSTSGGAGYGYTF.

The chain couples TRBV5-6 to TRBJ1-5, with D tentatively TRBD1 (5 bases). CDR3 length: 14 residues. Germline lookup yields CDR1 SGHDT and CDR2 YYEEEE. V lost 4 bases, J lost 4 bases, and 12 bases lay in between. The CDR3 DNA is TGTGCCAGCAGCCCGGACGGGGGAAATCAGCCCCAGCATTTT. Amino acids: CASSPDGGNQPQHF. Drawing the rest from reference TRBV5-6 and TRBJ1-5, the complete variable domain is DAGVTQSPTHLIKTRGQQVTLRCSPKSGHDTVSWYQQALGQGPQFIFQYYEEEERQRGNFPDRFSGHQFPNYSSELNVNALLLGDSALYLCASSPDGGNQPQHFGDGTRLSIL.

This rearrangement joins TRBV19 to TRBJ2-7; D unclear. V dropped 5 bases and J dropped 0 bases, with 11 bases sitting between them. Germline V gene data show CDR1 as LNHDA and CDR2 as SQIVND (reference sequence). There are 14 residues in the CDR3. The CDR3 is CASSPDGFSYEQYF. The DNA for the CDR3 is TGTGCCAGTAGTCCTGATGGGTTCTCCTACGAGCAGTACTTC.

The CDR3 nucleotides read TGTGCCATCAGTGATCCCTTAAGGTCGGCAGGGGACGAGCAGTACTTC. It translates to CAISDPLRSAGDEQYF. The chain employs TRBV10-3 and TRBJ2-7; D may be TRBD1 (6 bases). In germline, CDR1 is ENHRY, CDR2 SYGVKD. This CDR3 spans 16 amino acids. Trimming removed 3 bases from V and 5 bases from J, with 20 bases in between.

This clone appeared a few times. The chain employs TRBV30 and TRBJ1-2, with TRBD1 identical over 8 bases. This CDR3 comprises 15 residues. Trimming cost V 5 bases and J 4 bases; bases outside gene matches: 12. Germline V gene sequence: CDR1 GTSNPN, CDR2 SVGIG (reference sequence). The CDR3 is CAWYEQGAPFYGYTF. CDR3 DNA sequence: TGTGCCTGGTATGAGCAGGGGGCGCCGTTCTATGGCTACACCTTC.

The chain uses TRBV19 and TRBJ1-1; D is uncertain. CDR3 length equals 14 residues. The V gene lost 7 bases and the J gene lost 1 base, with 13 bases spanning the gap. Germline V gives CDR1 LNHDA, CDR2 SQIVND (reference sequence). CDR3 bases: TGTGCCAGTACCTATTCTAACTGGAACACTGAAGCTTTCTTT. This encodes CASTYSNWNTEAFF.

J is TRBJ1-2 and V is TRBV29-1; D remains ambiguous. V lost 4 bases and J lost 5, with 17 bases in between. Germline V gene data show CDR1 as SQVTM and CDR2 as ANQGSEA. The CDR3 is made up of 14 amino acids. The CDR3 here is CSVVPTAGDYGYTF. The DNA for the CDR3 is TGCAGCGTTGTCCCGACGGCAGGAGATTATGGCTACACCTTC.

This clone appeared a few times. The chain combines TRBV7-9 with TRBJ1-1; perhaps TRBD1 as D (6 bases). Trimming pared 5 bases from V and 1 base from J, leaving 8 bases between. This CDR3 is built from 13 residues. Germline V gene sequence: CDR1 SEHNR, CDR2 FQNEAQ (reference sequence). As DNA, the CDR3 is TGTGCCAGCAGCCTGGGACAGAACACTGAAGCTTTCTTT. This translates into CASSLGQNTEAFF.

This clone was recorded only once. The chain is built from TRBV4-2 and TRBJ1-3; no firm D call. The germline gives CDR1 LGHNA, CDR2 YNFKEQ. Trimming pared 0 bases from V and 1 base from J, leaving 7 bases between. This CDR3 has 15 residues. As DNA, the CDR3 is TGTGCCAGCAGCCAAGATCAAGGATCTGGAAACACCATATATTTT. Its protein product is CASSQDQGSGNTIYF.

This clone was picked up a small number of times. V gene TRBV18 combines with J gene TRBJ2-2, with TRBD1 identical over 8 bases. CDR3 length: 17 amino acids. The V and J ends lost 3 bases and 1 base, in that order; junction bases with no gene match: 7. Germline loops: CDR1 KGHSH, CDR2 LQKENI. CDR3 sequence: CASSPLHGTGNTGELFF. CDR3 in DNA: TGTGCCAGCTCACCGTTGCATGGGACAGGGAACACCGGGGAGCTGTTTTTT.

This chain links TRBV2 with TRBJ2-3, with D perhaps matching TRBD2 (5 bases). The CDR3 is 13 residues long. CDR1 SNHLY and CDR2 FYNNEI come from the germline V gene. V was cut by 11 bases and J by 1 base, with 13 bases left in between. CDR3 sequence reads: CALPEVRTDTQYF. Here the CDR3 DNA reads TGTGCCCTTCCGGAGGTCCGCACAGATACGCAGTATTTT. Full variable domain (rest looked up from reference TRBV2 and TRBJ2-3): EPEVTQTPSHQVTQMGQEVILRCVPISNHLYFYWYRQILGQKVEFLVSFYNNEISEKSEIFDDQFSVERPDGSNFTLKIRSTKLEDSAMYFCALPEVRTDTQYFGPGTRLTVL.

V and J are TRBV10-3 and TRBJ1-5; 7 bases agree with TRBD1. V lost 2 bases to trimming and J lost 9 bases; unmatched junction nucleotides: 4. Germline V lookup: CDR1 ENHRY, CDR2 SYGVKD. This CDR3 has 13 amino acids. CDR3 in amino acids: CAISETGQVPQHF. CDR3 DNA: TGTGCCATCAGTGAGACTGGACAGGTGCCCCAGCATTTT.

The chain combines TRBV2 with TRBJ2-7; 9 bases map to TRBD1. Germline loops: CDR1 SNHLY, CDR2 FYNNEI. This CDR3 contains 14 residues. The J segment lost 3 bases and the V segment lost 7 bases, leaving 7 bases of the junction unmatched. The CDR3 protein is CASNPWGQGYEQYF. CDR3 sequence (DNA): TGTGCCAGCAACCCCTGGGGACAGGGCTACGAGCAGTACTTC.

The chain combines TRBV7-7 with TRBJ2-2, with TRBD2 matching over 11 bases. CDR3 length: 19 residues. Germline CDR1 reads SSHAT; CDR2 reads FNYEAQ (reference sequence). V gave up 2 bases and J gave up 2 bases; unmatched junction bases: 10. The CDR3 reads CASSLRPGLADKNTGELFF. The CDR3 DNA reads as TGTGCCAGCAGCTTACGCCCGGGACTAGCGGACAAAAACACCGGGGAGCTGTTTTTT.

The rearrangement uses TRBV2 and TRBJ1-6, with D maybe TRBD1 (6 bases). The CDR3 loop spans 15 amino acids. Germline CDR1 is SNHLY and CDR2 is FYNNEI. The V and J ends lost 4 bases and 10 bases respectively, with 17 bases between them. CDR3 bases: TGTGCCAGCAGTGTAAACAGGGCCGGGGGATCACCCCTCCACTTT. Amino acid sequence: CASSVNRAGGSPLHF.

V is TRBV7-6 and J is TRBJ2-5; the match to TRBD1 covers 7 bases. This CDR3 is built from 15 residues. Germline V CDR1 and CDR2: SGHVS, FNYEAQ. V lost 2 bases to trimming and J lost 1 base; unmatched junction nucleotides: 4. CDR3 amino acids: CASSLISGGQETQYF. CDR3 bases: TGTGCCAGCAGCTTAATATCAGGGGGCCAAGAGACCCAGTACTTC.

The chain carries TRBV7-2 and TRBJ1-1; the D gene is possibly TRBD1 (6 bases). Germline CDR1 and CDR2: SGHTA and FQGNSA. There are 15 residues in the CDR3. With 4 bases removed from V and 3 bases from J, the gap between germline ends came to 15 bases. The CDR3 DNA reads TGTGCCAGCAGCTCGGACGGGGGCGCGGACACTGAAGCTTTCTTT. Protein sequence: CASSSDGGADTEAFF.

This chain links TRBV7-2 with TRBJ2-7; D ambiguous. Trimming shortened V by 1 base and J by 4 bases, and 8 bases separated the two germline ends. In germline, CDR1 is SGHTA, CDR2 FQGNSA. The CDR3 has 13 amino acids. CDR3 protein: CASSLELRYEQYF. CDR3 in DNA: TGTGCCAGCAGCTTAGAGTTAAGGTACGAGCAGTACTTC. Looking up the rest from reference TRBV7-2 and TRBJ2-7 gives the full variable domain: GAGVSQSPSNKVTEKGKDVELRCDPISGHTALYWYRQSLGQGLEFLIYFQGNSAPDKSGLPSDRFSAERTGGSVSTLTIQRTQQEDSAVYLCASSLELRYEQYFGPGTRLTVT.

This clone turned up a few times. The chain uses TRBV5-1 and TRBJ2-1; 9 bases map to TRBD2. CDR3 size: 14 residues. The J segment lost 4 bases and the V segment lost 2 bases, leaving 1 base of the junction unmatched. CDR1 SGHRS and CDR2 YFSETQ come from the germline V gene. CDR3 bases: TGCGCCAGCAGCTTAAGCGGGGGGTACAATGAGCAGTTCTTC. As protein: CASSLSGGYNEQFF.

The chain employs TRBV28 and TRBJ2-1, with 12 bases identical to TRBD2. Germline loops: CDR1 MDHEN, CDR2 SYDVKM. V trimming: 11 bases; J trimming: 6 bases; junction bases outside the gene matches: 14. This CDR3 region has 16 residues. The CDR3, as DNA: TGTGCCTCTCTAGCGGGGGGGCAAGTAGATACCAATGAGCAGTTCTTC. It specifies CASLAGGQVDTNEQFF.

The chain recombines TRBV19 with TRBJ1-3, with TRBD1 identical over 7 bases. V lost 6 bases to trimming and J lost 0 bases; unmatched junction nucleotides: 11. This CDR3 region has 17 residues. Germline V CDR1 and CDR2: LNHDA, SQIVND (reference sequence). CDR3 DNA sequence: TGTGCCAGTAGCATCGCCCCCGGGACAGTCTCTGGAAACACCATATATTTT. Translated, it gives CASSIAPGTVSGNTIYF. The whole variable domain, remainder taken from reference TRBV19 and TRBJ1-3, is DGGITQSPKYLFRKEGQNVTLSCEQNLNHDAMYWYRQDPGQGLRLIYYSQIVNDFQKGDIAEGYSVSREKKESFPLTVTSAQKNPTAFYLCASSIAPGTVSGNTIYFGEGSWLTVV.

The chain joins TRBV3-1 (or the pseudogene TRBV3-2) to TRBJ1-2; D call uncertain. CDR3 size: 12 residues. Trimming pared 4 bases from V and 7 bases from J, leaving 10 bases between. Germline-derived CDR1 and CDR2 are LGHDT and YNNKEL (reference sequence). In nucleotides, the CDR3 is TGTGCCAGCAGCCTCTACCTATTTGGCTACACCTTC. Translating it yields CASSLYLFGYTF.

V is TRBV12-3 or TRBV12-4 and J is TRBJ2-2; D is perhaps TRBD1 or TRBD2 (5 bases each). The ends were cut back, 3 bases at V and 8 bases at J, with 10 bases in the middle. The CDR3 totals 13 residues. The CDR3 region is CASSLIGGGELFF. DNA of the CDR3: TGTGCCAGCAGTTTGATTGGGGGAGGGGAGCTGTTTTTT.